The sequence of this T cell receptor beta chain was determined in a study of T cells in Graves' hyperthyroidism and ophthalmopathy. RNA transcripts provided the source from which TCR beta CDR3 regions were amplified. Researchers ran a first-round RT-PCR on the TCR CDR3 using the HTBI primer set. MiXCR was run by TCRdb on the multiplex PCR reads, yielding one entry per CDR3 protein. The table shows 560,000 or so distinct CDR3 sequences, with roughly 50% occurring only once. The CDR3 consists of 13 residues. V shed 5 bases and J shed 4 bases, with 8 bases lying between them. The germline CDR1 and CDR2 sequences are SGHTA and FQGTGA. This clonotype was seen repeatedly, ten times or more. No antigen is known for it. Notes on the study in general: Median prediction lead before ophthalmopathy onset was about 6.7 months with the model.

Used for diagnoses were clinical symptoms, serum thyroxine and TRAb, thyroid ultrasound and orbital computed tomography. Material: peripheral blood or thyroid tissue (not recorded which). The gene calls are TRBV7-3 and TRBJ2-2, with unresolved D. This TCR derives from a woman under 30 with Graves' hyperthyroidism. DNA of the CDR3: TGTGCCAGCAGCCTCCTCGGCACCGGGGAGCTGTTTTTT. This sequence encodes CASSLLGTGELFF.